The next 32 T cell receptor beta chains were all read from a single sample in a study of blood T cell repertoires in COVID-19 (dated by TCRdb to between 2020 and 2021). The library was obtained by the immunoSEQ multiplex PCR assay. TCRdb limited this immuneACCESS table to in-frame rearrangements with V and J called. A share of clones is missing; checked studies link under half to unresolved V genes, and the rest is unexplained. The sample yields approximately 120,000 clones; 85% were counted once. Approximately 3.5% of the sample is taken by the ten largest. The sequencing input was peripheral blood. The receptors derive from a woman of 80 years or more with COVID-19, enrolled during active disease.

As for this clone: The same CDR3 can be traced to other DNA sequences in this sample. The chain is built from TRBV28 and TRBJ1-1; no reliable D call. This CDR3 region has 12 residues. Germline CDR1 is MDHEN and CDR2 is SYDVKM. Between the trimmed V and J ends, which lost 6 bases and 5 bases, there was a span of 10 bases. The chain's CDR3 is CASRGGGTEAFF. In nucleotides, the CDR3 is TGTGCCAGCAGGGGAGGAGGTACTGAAGCTTTCTTT.

V gene TRBV3-1 (or the pseudogene TRBV3-2) combines with J gene TRBJ1-1; maybe TRBD1 (6 bases). Per the germline V gene, CDR1 is LGHDT and CDR2 is YNNKEL (reference sequence). V lost 8 bases, J lost 5 bases, and 21 bases lay in between. The length of the CDR3 is 15 residues. CDR3 sequence reads: CASRVRTGFGTEAFF. The CDR3 DNA sequence: TGTGCCAGCCGGGTTAGAACAGGGTTCGGGACTGAAGCTTTCTTT.

The chain joins TRBV2 to TRBJ1-5; tentatively, D is TRBD1 (6 bases). The V and J ends lost 1 base and 7 bases respectively, with 11 bases between them. Germline lookup yields CDR1 SNHLY and CDR2 FYNNEI. This CDR3 is built from 14 residues. The CDR3 sequence is CASSEGTAQQPQHF. The CDR3 coding sequence is TGTGCCAGCAGTGAAGGGACAGCCCAGCAGCCCCAGCATTTT.

The chain links TRBV7-2 to TRBJ2-7; 8 nucleotides align to TRBD2. CDR3 length: 15 amino acids. J gave up 0 bases and V 5 bases, and 6 bases lay outside the gene matches. Germline CDR1 is SGHTA and CDR2 is FQGNSA. This CDR3 reads CASSTVSGSSYEQYF. The CDR3 nucleotides are TGTGCCAGCAGCACTGTCAGCGGGAGCTCCTACGAGCAGTACTTC.

The rearrangement joins TRBV29-1 to TRBJ2-5; 9 bases line up with TRBD2. There are 14 residues in the CDR3. Trimming removed 6 bases from V and 1 base from J; junction bases left unmatched: 6. CDR1 and CDR2 from the germline V gene are SQVTM and ANQGSEA. The CDR3 loop reads CSVALAGLQETQYF. DNA for the CDR3: TGCAGCGTCGCACTAGCGGGCCTCCAAGAGACCCAGTACTTC.

V usage is TRBV5-1 and J usage is TRBJ2-1; D possibly corresponds to TRBD1 (6 bases). This CDR3 region has 12 residues. The V and J ends lost 8 bases and 9 bases respectively, with 15 bases between them. The germline V gene encodes CDR1 SGHRS and CDR2 YFSETQ. CDR3: CASSLGAGEQFF. CDR3 DNA sequence: TGCGCCAGTTCCTTGGGGGCGGGTGAGCAGTTCTTC.

The chain employs TRBV5-4 and TRBJ1-1, with D unclear. CDR1 and CDR2 from the germline V gene are SGHNT and YYREEE (reference sequence). This CDR3 region has 16 residues. V lost 0 bases to trimming and J lost 7 bases, with 19 bases between them. CDR3 DNA sequence: TGTGCCAGCAGCTTGGCCGGGTTATACGGAAGTCTTGAAGCTTTCTTT. Translation gives CASSLAGLYGSLEAFF.

The chain has TRBV28 and TRBJ1-4, with TRBD1 identical over 11 bases. Germline V gives CDR1 MDHEN, CDR2 SYDVKM. The CDR3 covers 16 residues. V lost 5 bases to trimming and J lost 6 bases; unmatched junction nucleotides: 8. CDR3 nucleotide sequence: TGTGCCAGCAGTACCGGGACAGGGGGATATTATGAAAAACTGTTTTTT. Encoded protein: CASSTGTGGYYEKLFF.

The chain links TRBV19 to TRBJ1-1; tentative D call: TRBD1 (5 bases). Germline-derived CDR1 and CDR2 are LNHDA and SQIVND (reference sequence). With 8 bases removed from V and 1 base from J, the gap between germline ends came to 11 bases. The CDR3 consists of 13 residues. CDR3 nucleotide sequence: TGTGCCAGTGCGGACGGGGGGAACACTGAAGCTTTCTTT. It encodes CASADGGNTEAFF.

The V call is TRBV30, the J call TRBJ1-5; 8 bases agree with TRBD1. Looked up from germline, CDR1 is GTSNPN and CDR2 is SVGIG (reference sequence). J gave up 2 bases and V 4 bases, and 10 bases lay outside the gene matches. The CDR3 has 16 amino acids. DNA of the CDR3: TGTGCCTGGATAACCCCAGGACAGGGCGGCAATCAGCCCCAGCATTTT. It specifies CAWITPGQGGNQPQHF.

The J gene is TRBJ1-2, the V gene TRBV6-5, with D tentatively TRBD1 (5 bases). Trimming took 4 bases from V and 6 from J, leaving 18 bases between them. This CDR3 has 15 residues. The germline V gene has CDR1 MNHEY and CDR2 SVGAGI. The CDR3 protein is CASSFLSGTRNGYTF. The DNA for the CDR3 is TGTGCCAGCAGTTTCCTTAGCGGGACCAGAAATGGCTACACCTTC.

J is TRBJ2-1 and V is TRBV9; 7 bases fit TRBD2. Germline assignment: CDR1 SGDLS and CDR2 YYNGEE. This CDR3 has 15 residues. V lost 3 bases to trimming and J lost 10 bases; unmatched junction nucleotides: 13. The CDR3 nucleotides are TGTGCCAGCAGCGACGAGCGGGGCGGGCTTAGGGAGCAGTTCTTC. Encoded protein: CASSDERGGLREQFF.

The chain uses TRBV21-1 and TRBJ2-3; the D segment call TRBD1 is taken from the table without a DNA check. TRBV21-1 is given as a pseudogene. This CDR3 has 16 residues. CDR3 in amino acids: CASTRIRGFSTDTQYF. CDR3 DNA: TGTGCCAGCACAAGGATCAGGGGGTTTAGCACAGATACGCAGTATTTT.

The gene calls are TRBV19 and TRBJ1-1; TRBD1 agrees at 9 bases. V gave up 3 bases and J gave up 4 bases; unmatched junction bases: 9. The germline gives CDR1 LNHDA, CDR2 SQIVND (reference sequence). The CDR3 covers 16 residues. CDR3 sequence (DNA): TGTGCCAGTAGTATGATCAGGACAGGGGCGGCCACTGAAGCTTTCTTT. The encoded protein is CASSMIRTGAATEAFF.

This clone appeared once. The chain combines TRBV6-2 or TRBV6-3 with TRBJ1-5, with 8 bases fitting TRBD1. V shed 6 bases, J shed 7 bases, and the junction held 8 bases outside the gene matches. The length of the CDR3 is 14 residues. Germline assignment: CDR1 MNHEY and CDR2 SVGEGT. CDR3 sequence reads: CASSRGQGRQPQHF. In DNA, the CDR3 is TGTGCCAGCAGCAGAGGACAGGGAAGGCAGCCCCAGCATTTT.

This clone was seen only once. This chain uses TRBV15 with TRBJ2-1; 16 bases align to TRBD2. V dropped 1 base and J dropped 3; count of bases not matched to a gene: 9. The CDR3 length is 20 residues. The germline V gene has CDR1 LNHNV and CDR2 YYDKDF (reference sequence). CDR3 sequence reads: CATSRGGGTSGRALYNEQFF. The CDR3 DNA reads as TGTGCCACCAGCAGAGGGGGTGGGACTAGCGGGAGGGCCCTCTACAATGAGCAGTTCTTC.

The chain recombines TRBV7-2 with TRBJ1-5; 8 nucleotides line up with TRBD1. The CDR3 has 15 amino acids. Germline CDR1 and CDR2: SGHTA and FQGNSA. The J segment lost 3 bases and the V segment lost 4 bases, leaving 5 bases of the junction unmatched. CDR3 region: CASSSGTGTNQPQHF. The CDR3 bases are TGTGCCAGCAGCTCTGGGACAGGAACCAATCAGCCCCAGCATTTT.

The J gene is TRBJ2-1, the V gene TRBV15; D remains ambiguous. The CDR3 runs 11 residues. The germline CDR1 and CDR2 sequences are LNHNV and YYDKDF (reference sequence). Trimming took off 1 base at V and 9 bases at J, with 4 bases between the two ends. In DNA, the CDR3 is TGTGCCACCAGCAGAGGTAGTGAGCAGTTCTTC. Translated, it gives CATSRGSEQFF. The variable domain in full, completed from reference TRBV15 and TRBJ2-1, reads DAMVIQNPRYQVTQFGKPVTLSCSQTLNHNVMYWYQQKSSQAPKLLFHYYDKDFNNEADTPDNFQSRRPNTSFCFLDIRSPGLGDTAMYLCATSRGSEQFFGPGTRLTVL.

The rearrangement links TRBV5-1 to TRBJ2-1; D is perhaps TRBD2 (5 bases). CDR3 length: 14 amino acids. Trimming took off 5 bases at V and 4 bases at J, with 13 bases between the two ends. Germline values: CDR1 SGHRS, CDR2 YFSETQ. The CDR3 loop is CASRRLAAYNEQFF. The CDR3 region has the DNA TGCGCCAGCAGGCGTCTAGCCGCGTACAATGAGCAGTTCTTC.

The chain uses TRBV12-3 or TRBV12-4 and TRBJ1-2; no firm D call. Trimming took 6 bases from V and 5 from J, leaving 13 bases between them. The CDR3 covers 13 residues. DNA for the CDR3: TGTGCCAGCAGCGATAGCGTGGGTTATGGCTACACCTTC. It codes for CASSDSVGYGYTF.

This rearrangement joins TRBV7-2 to TRBJ1-1, with 7 nucleotides matching TRBD1. Germline-derived CDR1 and CDR2 are SGHTA and FQGNSA. The CDR3 runs to 14 residues. The J segment lost 5 bases and the V segment lost 0 bases, leaving 3 bases of the junction unmatched. CDR3 DNA: TGTGCCAGCAGCTTAGCCCAGGGGGTGACTGAAGCTTTCTTT. It is translated as CASSLAQGVTEAFF.

The rearrangement links TRBV5-1 to TRBJ1-2; TRBD1 agrees at 11 bases. With 7 bases clipped from V and 3 bases from J, the junction kept 11 bases outside the gene matches. Germline V gene data show CDR1 as SGHRS and CDR2 as YFSETQ. The CDR3 totals 16 residues. This CDR3 reads CASSTPGQGADYGYTF. In DNA form, the CDR3 reads TGCGCCAGCTCAACCCCAGGACAGGGGGCGGACTATGGCTACACCTTC.

This clone was detected only once. This chain links TRBV27 with TRBJ1-2; possibly TRBD1 for D (5 bases). Germline V CDR1 and CDR2: MNHEY, SMNVEV (reference sequence). Trimming took 4 bases from V and 5 from J, leaving 8 bases between them. This CDR3 comprises 12 residues. CDR3 bases: TGTGCCAGCAGTTCGGGACTTTATGGCTACACCTTC. Residues: CASSSGLYGYTF.

The chain recombines TRBV11-3 with TRBJ2-5; D remains ambiguous. Germline CDR1 is SGHNT and CDR2 is YENEEA. Trimming took off 2 bases at V and 3 bases at J, with 7 bases between the two ends. This CDR3 is 13 amino acids long. Here the CDR3 reads CASSLKQKETQYF. CDR3 coding DNA: TGTGCCAGCAGCTTAAAACAGAAAGAGACCCAGTACTTC. The variable domain in full, with the rest retrieved from reference TRBV11-3 and TRBJ2-5, is EAGVVQSPRYKIIEKKQPVAFWCNPISGHNTLYWYLQNLGQGPELLIRYENEEAVDDSQLPKDRFSAERLKGVDSTLKIQPAELGDSAVYLCASSLKQKETQYFGPGTRLLVL.

This chain joins TRBV19 and TRBJ1-5; D unresolved. The V end was cut by 6 bases, the J end by 7 bases, with 16 bases between. CDR1 and CDR2 (germline): LNHDA, SQIVND (reference sequence). This CDR3 contains 14 residues. The CDR3 reads CASRETSGGQPQHF. The CDR3 coding sequence is TGTGCCAGTAGGGAAACCTCAGGAGGCCAGCCCCAGCATTTT. The whole variable domain, filled in from reference TRBV19 and TRBJ1-5, reads DGGITQSPKYLFRKEGQNVTLSCEQNLNHDAMYWYRQDPGQGLRLIYYSQIVNDFQKGDIAEGYSVSREKKESFPLTVTSAQKNPTAFYLCASRETSGGQPQHFGDGTRLSIL.

The chain joins TRBV19 to TRBJ2-5; tentative D call: TRBD1 (7 bases). Trimming took 0 bases from V and 2 from J, leaving 10 bases between them. The CDR3 consists of 15 residues. The germline V gene encodes CDR1 LNHDA and CDR2 SQIVND (reference sequence). The CDR3 protein is CASSIEGGQQETQYF. CDR3 DNA sequence: TGTGCCAGTAGTATAGAGGGGGGACAGCAAGAGACCCAGTACTTC.

This sequence joins TRBV3-1 (or the pseudogene TRBV3-2) and TRBJ2-3; no clear D gene. The CDR3 totals 13 residues. Trimming removed 0 bases at V and 4 bases at J, with 5 bases between. The germline V gene has CDR1 LGHDT and CDR2 YNNKEL (reference sequence). CDR3 sequence (DNA): TGTGCCAGCAGCCAAGAAACAGCAGATACGCAGTATTTT. Residues: CASSQETADTQYF.

The V gene is TRBV9, the J gene TRBJ2-4; 8 bases are a match to TRBD2. The CDR3 runs to 15 residues. J was trimmed by 5 bases and V by 2 bases; bases with no gene match: 6. Germline-derived CDR1 and CDR2 are SGDLS and YYNGEE. The CDR3 bases are TGTGCCAGCAGCGTGGGGACTAGTAGCCAAAACATTCAGTACTTC. Protein: CASSVGTSSQNIQYF. The whole variable domain, filled in from reference TRBV9 and TRBJ2-4, reads DSGVTQTPKHLITATGQRVTLRCSPRSGDLSVYWYQQSLDQGLQFLIQYYNGEERAKGNILERFSAQQFPDLHSELNLSSLELGDSALYFCASSVGTSSQNIQYFGAGTRLSVL.

The chain recombines TRBV7-9 with TRBJ1-4; 10 positions match TRBD1. Germline CDR1 reads SEHNR; CDR2 reads FQNEAQ (reference sequence). Trimming took 4 bases from V and 3 from J; bases not matched to a gene: 5. The CDR3 has 16 residues. CDR3 DNA sequence: TGTGCCAGCAGCTCGGGACAGGGGTGGGCTAATGAAAAACTGTTTTTT. Amino acid sequence: CASSSGQGWANEKLFF.

This chain joins TRBV9 and TRBJ2-1, with D uncertain. The CDR3 contains 13 residues. V lost 3 bases and J lost 9, with 13 bases in between. Germline V gene data show CDR1 as SGDLS and CDR2 as YYNGEE. CDR3 protein: CASSGLILGEQFF. DNA of the CDR3: TGTGCCAGCAGCGGACTCATCCTTGGTGAGCAGTTCTTC.

This sequence joins TRBV7-2 and TRBJ2-7; D is perhaps TRBD2 (5 bases). Germline CDR1 SGHTA, CDR2 FQGNSA. The CDR3 has 14 amino acids. V lost 8 bases and J 0 bases, leaving 14 bases between the germline ends. CDR3 in amino acids: CASASTRSSYEQYF. The CDR3 DNA reads TGTGCCAGCGCCTCAACTAGGAGCTCCTACGAGCAGTACTTC.

The CDR3 protein is CASSPRGLRNTIYF. Written as DNA, the CDR3 is TGTGCCAGCAGCCCCAGGGGGCTCAGAAACACCATATATTTT. The rearrangement joins TRBV6-5 to TRBJ1-3; 8 bases map to TRBD1. Unmatched junction bases numbered 6, after V lost 6 bases and J lost 5 bases. The CDR3 runs to 14 residues. Germline loops: CDR1 MNHEY, CDR2 SVGAGI.